This TCR beta chain stems from a study of shared clonotypes between healthy human individuals. Terminally differentiated effector memory CD45RA+ cells were excluded by CCR7 positive selection of CD45RO-negative cells. The study enrolled healthy HIV-negative adults without recent acute infections or vaccinations as donors. This clone was counted only a few times. Here immunoSEQ multiplex PCR was the method, and the copy in TCRdb shows in-frame clones only, minus some. The sample carries roughly 2,000,000 clones, roughly 93% recorded once. The CDR3 loop spans 18 amino acids. The V gene lost 0 bases and the J gene lost 3 bases, with 21 bases spanning the gap. Germline CDR1 SNHLY, CDR2 FYNNEI.

This clonotype was obtained from a man younger than 30 in good health. Some clones in this sample may be carry-over from other donors' samples. What was sequenced was naive CD8+ T cells from PBMCs. The chain joins TRBV2 to TRBJ2-7, with D possibly TRBD2 on 5 matching bases. The CDR3 here is CASSEAREGLFEGYEQYF. CDR3 bases: TGTGCCAGCAGTGAAGCGCGCGAAGGGCTATTTGAGGGCTACGAGCAGTACTTC.